Reported below is one TCR beta chain. This sample is part of a study of blood T cell repertoires in COVID-19. Study summary: COVID-19 samples from acute and convalescent phases originated in the United States, Italy and Spain. PBMCs, B-cell-depleted T cells, or T cells were the source of the cDNA or gDNA that made up the material.

Original processing methods: Researchers report that nucleated cell counts were estimated from reference gene primer amplification. The table came from immunoSEQ multiplex PCR; TCRdb's copy has only in-frame clones and leaves some out. That table supplies the V and J calls and clone size; D and trimming were determined from the DNA. The sample has some 270,000 clones; about 82% are singletons. The CDR3 has 13 amino acids. Germline CDR1 LNHNV, CDR2 YYDKDF (reference sequence). V was clipped by 0 bases and J by 7 bases, with 9 bases between them. The sequence was obtained from an elderly woman with COVID-19, enrolled during active disease. V and J are TRBV15 and TRBJ1-2, with D perhaps matching TRBD1 (5 bases). Sequencing input: peripheral blood. CDR3 residues: CATSRDRRGGYTF. DNA for the CDR3: TGTGCCACCAGCAGAGATCGGAGGGGTGGCTACACCTTC. Supplemented by reference TRBV15 and TRBJ1-2, the full variable domain reads DAMVIQNPRYQVTQFGKPVTLSCSQTLNHNVMYWYQQKSSQAPKLLFHYYDKDFNNEADTPDNFQSRRPNTSFCFLDIRSPGLGDTAMYLCATSRDRRGGYTFGSGTRLTVV.